This T cell receptor beta chain originates from a study of CD8 T cells in Susac syndrome. Germline values: CDR1 SGHTA, CDR2 FQGNSA. J lost 5 bases, V lost 4 bases, and 8 bases had no gene match. There are 14 residues in the CDR3. Sequencing of TCR beta drew on CD8+ and CD4+ T cells from blood. Reverse transcription of 0.5 to 1 ug RNA used random hexamers. Amplification of TCR beta CDR3 by immunoSEQ multiplex PCR spanned 54 Vbeta and 13 Jbeta. In TCRdb, the immunoSEQ multiplex PCR reads were re-called with MiXCR into one record per CDR3 protein. Altogether a few hundred thousand distinct CDR3 sequences are present, about 88% being singletons, with the ten largest covering under 0.2%.

V is TRBV7-2 and J is TRBJ2-7; 7 bases line up with TRBD1. This receptor was taken from a human donor with multiple sclerosis. What was sequenced was CD8+ T cells from PBMCs. The CDR3 DNA sequence: TGTGCCAGCAGCTGGGTAACAGGGGCGGACGAGCAGTACTTC. Translating gives CASSWVTGADEQYF.